The next 3 T cell receptor beta chains were all read from a single sample in a study of blood T cell repertoires in COVID-19. Sequencing used immunoSEQ multiplex PCR; TCRdb keeps in-frame clones, though not all of them. The sample records about 240,000 clones, around 83% being singletons. The sample comprised peripheral blood. These receptors originate from a young woman with acute or convalescent COVID-19.

The chain is built from TRBV27 and TRBJ2-3; 10 bases are shared with TRBD2. This CDR3 is 17 amino acids long. The V segment lost 5 bases and the J segment 0 bases; nucleotides outside the gene matches: 8. The germline gives CDR1 MNHEY, CDR2 SMNVEV (reference sequence). Here the CDR3 reads CASSPRTSGTSTDTQYF. The CDR3 bases are TGTGCCAGCAGTCCCCGGACTAGCGGAACTAGCACAGATACGCAGTATTTT.

The chain recombines TRBV28 with TRBJ1-3; D gene unclear. Germline lookup yields CDR1 MDHEN and CDR2 SYDVKM. The CDR3 contains 12 residues. V was clipped by 8 bases and J by 4 bases, with 9 bases between them. The CDR3 is CASCKTGNTIYF. In DNA form, the CDR3 reads TGTGCCAGCTGTAAGACAGGAAACACCATATATTTT. Full variable domain (outside the CDR3, taken from reference TRBV28 and TRBJ1-3): DVKVTQSSRYLVKRTGEKVFLECVQDMDHENMFWYRQDPGLGLRLIYFSYDVKMKEKGDIPEGYSVSREKKERFSLILESASTNQTSMYLCASCKTGNTIYFGEGSWLTVV.

This chain joins TRBV6-2 or TRBV6-3 and TRBJ2-5, with D possibly being TRBD1 (6 bases). Germline assignment: CDR1 MNHEY and CDR2 SVGEGT. The germline V and J ends were trimmed by 1 base and 2 bases, with 11 bases remaining between them. CDR3 length equals 15 residues. The DNA of the CDR3 is TGTGCCAGCAGTTACTGGGGGCGGCCGCAAGAGACCCAGTACTTC. This sequence encodes CASSYWGRPQETQYF.